This T cell receptor (beta chain) comes out of a study of regulatory T cells in long-lasting Graves disease. This clonotype was seen ten or more times. Its target is not known. The CDR3 is 17 amino acids. The germline gives CDR1 MNHEY, CDR2 SVGEGT. Germline trimming cut 2 bases from V and 2 bases from J; bases unmatched to any gene: 7. Time point here: newly diagnosed GD, antithyroid drugs for less than 3 months. Making the TCR library involved RNA that had been extracted from PBMCs. Investigators prepared the TCR beta libraries by applying iRepertoire HTBI primers and Arm-PCR of CDR3 regions. MiXCR was run by TCRdb on the multiplex PCR reads, yielding one entry per CDR3 protein. The data contain more than 300,000 distinct CDR3 sequences, around 15% of them singletons. Study-level points and caveats: Newly diagnosed disease favored TRBV20-1 and TRBJ2-1 over persistent disease.

These data also formed part of another study, on T cells in Graves' hyperthyroidism and ophthalmopathy. That paper adds: Exclusions: uncontrolled infection, other autoimmune disease, pregnancy, lactation. Peripheral blood also featured most of the thyroid clonotypes expanded above 0.001.

The J gene is TRBJ2-5, the V gene TRBV6-2 or TRBV6-3; 11 nucleotides agree with TRBD2. The sample consisted of peripheral blood mononuclear cells (PBMCs), taken at new diagnosis, from a patient treated with antithyroid drugs. This receptor was taken from a young woman with Graves disease. The CDR3 DNA reads as TGTGCCAGCAGTTACGGCCCTAGCGGGGGGTCACAAGAGACCCAGTACTTC. As protein: CASSYGPSGGSQETQYF.